A selection of T cell receptor beta chains follows, all from one sample in a study of T cells in Graves' hyperthyroidism and ophthalmopathy. TCRdb reprocessed the multiplex PCR reads with MiXCR, giving one entry per CDR3 protein. Of hundreds of thousands of distinct CDR3 sequences in the sample, about a fifth were seen once. Sequenced sample: blood. The receptor set was obtained from a woman under 30 with Graves' hyperthyroidism. The CDR3 runs from the conserved cysteine through the conserved F or W. A D gene is named only where the DNA matches it firmly. Only part of the rows carry a size: once, few, many, or a class if the clone is expanded.

d_call | j_call | clone_size | v_call | cdr3_nt | cdr3_aa
. | TRBJ1-1 | many | TRBV7-2 | TGTGCCAGCAGCTATAGGACAGCGAACACTAAAGCTTTCTTT | CASSYRTANTKAFF
TRBD2 | TRBJ2-7 | many | TRBV12-3/TRBV12-4 | TGTGCCAGCAGTCCCGGACTAGCGCAGTACGAGCAGTACTTC | CASSPGLAQYEQYF
TRBD1 | TRBJ1-1 | many | TRBV11-1 | TGTGCCAGCAGCCAACAGGGGGGTTTGCACACTGAAGCTTTCTTT | CASSQQGGLHTEAFF
TRBD2 | TRBJ2-7 | . | TRBV7-8 | TGTGCCAGCAGCTTGGTCGGGGGGGCAGCCTACGAGCAGTACTTC | CASSLVGGAAYEQYF
. | TRBJ2-7 | . | TRBV6-2/TRBV6-3 | TGTGCCAGCAGTTACTCCCACCTCGGACCTTACGAGCAGTACTTC | CASSYSHLGPYEQYF
TRBD1 | TRBJ1-4 | few | TRBV25-1 | TGTGCCAGCAGTGAATCCATTCAGGGGGCGCAGGAAAAACTGTTTTTT | CASSESIQGAQEKLFF
. | TRBJ1-1 | many | TRBV28 | TGTGCCAGCAGGGTAACAGGGACTTGGGGCACTGAAGCTTTCTTT | CASRVTGTWGTEAFF
. | TRBJ1-3 | many | TRBV28 | TGTGCCAGCAGTCGGCCCCGGGGGGCAGCTGGAAACACCATATATTTT | CASSRPRGAAGNTIYF
TRBD2 | TRBJ2-3 | . | TRBV6-2/TRBV6-3 | TGTGCCAGCAGCCGGGGGGGGACCACAGATACGCAGTATTTT | CASSRGGTTDTQYF
. | TRBJ1-1 | few | TRBV11-2 | TGTGCCAGCAGCTTAACAGGGTACTACACTGAAGCTTTCTTT | CASSLTGYYTEAFF
. | TRBJ2-7 | . | TRBV27 | TGTGCCAGCTGGTTGGCAGGGGCCTACGAGCAGTACTTC | CASWLAGAYEQYF
. | TRBJ2-5 | few | TRBV6-1 | TGTGCCAGCTCCCCGGGGGGGACAGGGCACTTC | CASSPGGTGHF
TRBD1 | TRBJ2-7 | many | TRBV28 | TGTGCCAGCAGTTCTTCCGGGACAGCATTCGTCCACGAGCAGTACTTC | CASSSSGTAFVHEQYF
. | TRBJ1-3 | many | TRBV5-1 | TGCGCCAGCAGCTTGGAAATGGGGGAGGCTGGAAACACCATATATTTT | CASSLEMGEAGNTIYF
. | TRBJ1-2 | . | TRBV6-1 | TGTGCCAGCAGTGAAGGTGGGGCTGAGCTCGGCTACACCTTC | CASSEGGAELGYTF
TRBD1 | TRBJ1-2 | once | TRBV27 | TGTGCCAGCACTATCAAAAGGACAGGGGGGCGATACACCCACTATGGCTACACCTTC | CASTIKRTGGRYTHYGYTF
TRBD2 | TRBJ2-5 | many | TRBV9 | TGTGCCAGCAGCGTTCTGACTAGCTGGGAGACCCAGTACTTC | CASSVLTSWETQYF
. | TRBJ2-3 | many | TRBV6-1 | TGTGCCAGCAGTGAATATCCGGGCCGGAGCACAGATACGCAGTATTTT | CASSEYPGRSTDTQYF
TRBD1 | TRBJ1-5 | . | TRBV12-3/TRBV12-4 | TGTGCCAGCAGTTTACAGGGGGCGACTGTTGGCAATCAGCCCCAGCATTTT | CASSLQGATVGNQPQHF
TRBD2 | TRBJ2-7 | once | TRBV11-2 | TGTGCCACCCACTCGCCTCTTCTAGCGGTGGGGCCCTACGATCAGTACTTC | CATHSPLLAVGPYDQYF
. | TRBJ2-7 | many | TRBV28 | TGTGCCAGCAGTACGCCGGGACAAGACTTGCTGAACTTC | CASSTPGQDLLNF
. | TRBJ1-1 | . | TRBV2 | TGTGCCAGCAGGGGATCAGGCGGCGAAGCTGAAGCTTTCTTT | CASRGSGGEAEAFF
. | TRBJ1-2 | many | TRBV7-2 | TGTGCCAGCAGCTTGGACGGACAGATTAACTATGGCTACACCTTC | CASSLDGQINYGYTF
. | TRBJ1-1 | many | TRBV4-1 | TGCGCCAGCAGCCAAGACAAAGGCGACAGGAATATGAACACTGAAGCTTTCTTT | CASSQDKGDRNMNTEAFF
TRBD1 | TRBJ2-7 | many | TRBV5-1 | TGCGCCAGCAGCTTGGAGACAGGGGCGGGCGAGCAGTACTTC | CASSLETGAGEQYF
. | TRBJ1-1 | few | TRBV3-1 | TGTGCCAGCAGCCAAGACCCAGGGGTTTTGAACACTGAAGCTTTCTTT | CASSQDPGVLNTEAFF
. | TRBJ2-7 | many | TRBV5-1 | TGCGCCAGCAGCTTCGGGACGGGCTTCTACGAGCAGTACTTC | CASSFGTGFYEQYF
TRBD1 | TRBJ1-1 | many | TRBV12-3/TRBV12-4 | TGTGCCAGCAGCCCGACAGGGGCGAACACTGAAGCTTTCTTT | CASSPTGANTEAFF
. | TRBJ2-2 | many | TRBV28 | TGTGCCAGCAGTTTCGGAGGAATATCGAACACCGGGGAGCTGTTTTTT | CASSFGGISNTGELFF
. | TRBJ2-5 | many | TRBV5-1 | TGCGCCAGCAGCTTGGGAGTGGGGGGCCGTTTAGAGACCCAGTACTTC | CASSLGVGGRLETQYF
. | TRBJ1-6 | few | TRBV6-5 | TGTGCCAGCAGTTCAGAACGGGGGAATTCACCCCTCCACTTT | CASSSERGNSPLHF
TRBD1 | TRBJ1-2 | many | TRBV6-1 | TGTGCCAGCATTCTTAGGGGACAGGGGGATTTCGGCACCTTC | CASILRGQGDFGTF
. | TRBJ2-5 | many | TRBV11-2 | TGTGCCAGCAGCCCCAAGGGGACCCAGTACTTC | CASSPKGTQYF
. | TRBJ1-1 | few | TRBV10-3 | TGTGCCATCAGTGAGTCTTTAAGTGAAGCTTTCTTT | CAISESLSEAFF
. | TRBJ2-7 | many | TRBV6-1 | TGTGCCAGCAGAATCCTTGGACAGAGCTACGAGCAGTACTTC | CASRILGQSYEQYF
. | TRBJ2-7 | many | TRBV28 | TGTGCCAGCAGTTCCCGATACGAGCAGTACTTC | CASSSRYEQYF
. | TRBJ1-5 | many | TRBV7-2 | TGTGCCAGCAGCTTCTCGGAGGGGCGACGGCAGCCCCAGCATTTT | CASSFSEGRRQPQHF
. | TRBJ1-1 | many | TRBV4-1 | TGCGCCAGCAGCCAAGATCAAGTGGGCACTGAAGCTTTCTTT | CASSQDQVGTEAFF
. | TRBJ2-2 | . | TRBV6-2/TRBV6-3 | TGTGCCAGCACTTCGCGGAGGGACACCGGGGAGCTGTTTTTT | CASTSRRDTGELFF
. | TRBJ1-3 | many | TRBV7-2 | TGTGCCAGCAGCTTACACTGGACCTCTGGAAACACCATATATTTT | CASSLHWTSGNTIYF